This TCR beta chain derives from a study of blood T cells in healthy people across ages (dated by TCRdb to about 2015). For context, the study as a whole: In model experiments, roughly one uniquely barcoded TCR beta cDNA molecule per two T cells was captured by template switching. To track age-related changes in TCR beta repertoire diversity, the study relied on deep sequencing normalized with unique cDNA molecular identifiers. Four age groups were formed from the donors: young (average about 15 years), middle-aged (approximately 39), aged (around 68) and long-lived (82). To avoid experimental bias, donors of different ages were spread randomly across the sequencing lanes. The study analyzed two additional independent replicas of 1 million unique cDNA reads from the same blood draw for two donors, one aged 18 to 30 and one aged 80 or older.

Comment on this clonotype: No cognate antigen has been identified for it. Qualities for individual bases were not recorded, and no much larger clone is one base off.

Trimming takes 3 bases from V and 1 base from J, and the germline ends sit 12 bases apart. There are 15 amino acids in the CDR3, from cysteine to phenylalanine inclusive. Solely the CDR3 DNA is kept, with 45 bases framed from the first base. CDR1 is given as MNHNY and CDR2 as SVGAGI, both from the germline V gene (reference sequence). Broad study findings and their caveats: Bulk unsorted PBMC profiling prevented conclusive comparison of naive and antigen-experienced compartments. The CMV infection status of donors was not known, potentially confounding age-related changes in expanded clonotypes. A strong correlation was found between observed TCR beta diversity and the percentage of naive T cells measured by flow cytometry. Total diversity estimates from one million sequenced T cells were considered lower bounds and underestimates. Compared with the aged group, the long-lived group had more naive CD4+ T cells, fewer expanded clones and increased TCR diversity, a pattern suggesting age selection. As age increased, observed TCR beta diversity per million T cells dropped in a roughly linear way, and a significant reduction was already evident by age 40.

Receptor libraries were prepared by 5' RACE. Sequencer: Illumina HiSeq 2500. The second PCR ran for about 6 to 12 cycles and used a J-beta primer mix along with a sample-barcoded 5' primer. A template-switch 5' adaptor carrying 12 random nucleotides introduced a unique molecular identifier onto each TCR beta cDNA molecule. Each sample yielded at least 3 million CDR3-containing paired-end reads. The Mint cDNA synthesis kit, primed by a TRBC-specific oligonucleotide, was used to synthesize first-strand cDNA from all RNA. After uracil-DNA glycosylase treatment, a first 18-cycle PCR used universal primers M1SS and BC2_uni_R on all cDNA. Turning to the authors' computational methods: Each sample was normalized by randomly selecting 1 million high-quality reads, each carrying a distinct molecular identifier. Instead of being binned into consensus sequences, reads with shared molecular identifiers were discarded. MiTCR, set to a Q25 quality threshold and the strictest error-elimination algorithm, was used for CDR3 identification, clonotype clustering and error correction. Lower-bound total TCR beta diversity was estimated with a nonparametric unseen species model using Euler transformation. In-frame beta chains were kept once TCRdb had trimmed the public reads at Q25 with fastp and called clones with MiXCR. Entries that share a CDR3 protein sequence are merged under the most common genes and DNA. V and J calls and clone size were set by TCRdb, not the authors. Counted in this sample were approximately 770,000 distinct CDR3 sequences; 58% of them appeared once. The ten largest clones represent roughly 20% of the sample.

Donors were 30 to 45 systemically healthy Caucasian individuals from Russia aged 6 to 90 years. Ten milliliters of peripheral blood were drawn from each donor into EDTA-treated Vacutainer tubes. PBMCs were isolated by Ficoll-Paque density-gradient centrifugation, with at least 7 million obtained per sample. Trizol reagent was used to extract total RNA from the PBMCs, yielding at least 6 micrograms per sample. For every donor, flow cytometry on a PBMC aliquot measured the percentage of naive CD45RAhigh/CD27high T cells. This clonotype was obtained from a man aged 25-45 years in good health. The V gene is TRBV6-6 and the J gene is TRBJ2-5; the D gene is possibly TRBD2, with 6 bases matching. Sample: blood. This receptor has the CDR3 CASSYLMRGQETQYF. The bases are TGTGCCAGCAGTTATTTGATGCGGGGCCAAGAGACCCAGTACTTC.